These 26 T cell receptor beta chains came from one sample sequenced in a study of T cell responses to AZD1222 COVID-19 vaccine. Assay used: immunoSEQ multiplex PCR; TCRdb lists only in-frame clones, some missing. The table records about 130,000 clones, 75% to 95% of them present only once. The starting material was peripheral blood, obtained 28 days after the second AZD1222 dose. The receptors stem from an adult who received the AZD1222 COVID-19 vaccine.

J is TRBJ1-6 and V is TRBV2; unclear D gene. This CDR3 comprises 15 residues. Germline V lookup: CDR1 SNHLY, CDR2 FYNNEI. Trimming left V 7 bases short and J 0 bases short, with 10 bases between. CDR3 DNA: TGTGCCAGCAAAAAGGAGAGCTCCTATAATTCACCCCTCCACTTT. Translation: CASKKESSYNSPLHF.

The rearrangement links TRBV6-5 to TRBJ1-1; no firm D call. The V gene's germline CDR1 is MNHEY and CDR2 SVGAGI. Between the trimmed V and J ends, which lost 6 bases and 6 bases, there was a span of 8 bases. The CDR3 has 11 amino acids. DNA of the CDR3: TGTGCCAGCAGGGGGTCGCCTGAAGCTTTCTTT. Protein product: CASRGSPEAFF.

The rearrangement links TRBV5-4 to TRBJ2-3, with D maybe TRBD2 (6 bases). CDR1 is SGHNT, CDR2 YYREEE, per germline (reference sequence). There are 15 residues in the CDR3. The V end was cut by 0 bases, the J end by 2 bases, with 10 bases between. CDR3 DNA: TGTGCCAGCAGCTTGGACGGGGGATTCACAGATACGCAGTATTTT. Translating it yields CASSLDGGFTDTQYF.

The chain recombines TRBV19 with TRBJ2-2; 7 bases align to TRBD1. V lost 10 bases and J lost 0; bases outside the gene matches: 8. CDR1 and CDR2 from the germline V gene are LNHDA and SQIVND (reference sequence). The CDR3 consists of 15 residues. The chain's CDR3 is CATLTGDSNTGELFF. The CDR3 region has the DNA TGTGCCACCCTTACAGGGGATTCGAACACCGGGGAGCTGTTTTTT.

V and J are TRBV3-1 (or the pseudogene TRBV3-2) and TRBJ2-1; 7 bases agree with TRBD2. CDR1 and CDR2 from the germline V gene are LGHDT and YNNKEL (reference sequence). Unmatched junction bases numbered 7, after V lost 1 base and J lost 1 base. The CDR3 runs 17 residues. CDR3 sequence reads: CASSQVLSGGSYNEQFF. Written as DNA, the CDR3 is TGTGCCAGCAGCCAAGTTCTCTCGGGGGGATCCTACAATGAGCAGTTCTTC.

This clone appeared once. The chain links TRBV27 to TRBJ2-1; D is uncertain. CDR3 length: 11 amino acids. Germline V gene data show CDR1 as MNHEY and CDR2 as SMNVEV (reference sequence). V was pared by 4 bases and J by 8 bases, with 6 bases between. The CDR3: CASSSGDEQFF. The DNA for the CDR3 is TGTGCCAGCAGTTCGGGCGATGAGCAGTTCTTC.

The chain uses TRBV9 and TRBJ1-3; no clear D gene. The CDR3 sequence is 14 residues long. The germline V gene encodes CDR1 SGDLS and CDR2 YYNGEE. The ends were cut back, 0 bases at V and 0 bases at J, with 4 bases in the middle. CDR3 sequence (DNA): TGTGCCAGCAGCGTAGGCCTCTCTGGAAACACCATATATTTT. Its translation: CASSVGLSGNTIYF.

The rearrangement joins TRBV3-1 (or the pseudogene TRBV3-2) to TRBJ2-2; D is ambiguous. The CDR3 consists of 15 residues. Germline V lookup: CDR1 LGHDT, CDR2 YNNKEL (reference sequence). Deletions cut 6 bases from V and 2 bases from J, with 13 bases between. This CDR3 is CASRPPGLNTGELFF. The CDR3 nucleotides read TGTGCCAGCAGACCTCCGGGTTTAAACACCGGGGAGCTGTTTTTT.

The rearrangement uses TRBV7-7 and TRBJ2-7; 7 bases agree with TRBD2. Germline CDR1 and CDR2: SSHAT and FNYEAQ (reference sequence). CDR3 length: 14 residues. The CDR3 loop reads CASSGASGTYEQYV. The DNA for the CDR3 is TGTGCTAGCAGCGGGGCTAGCGGTACCTACGAGCAGTACGTC.

The V call is TRBV5-1, the J call TRBJ1-1, with 7 bases aligning to TRBD1. V lost 3 bases, J lost 0 bases, and 5 bases stayed unmatched. CDR3 length equals 15 residues. Germline V CDR1 and CDR2: SGHRS, YFSETQ. The CDR3 region is CASSSTGVLNTEAFF. As DNA, the CDR3 is TGCGCCAGCAGCTCCACAGGGGTATTGAACACTGAAGCTTTCTTT.

This chain uses TRBV2 with TRBJ2-3; 8 bases are a match to TRBD2. This CDR3 spans 13 amino acids. After removal of 7 bases from V and 5 bases from J, the junction contained 5 bases not matched to a gene. From germline, CDR1 is SNHLY and CDR2 FYNNEI. The CDR3 DNA reads as TGTGCCAGCAATGGGCGGGGGGAAGATACGCAGTATTTT. Translation: CASNGRGEDTQYF.

The chain carries TRBV28 and TRBJ1-3; 7 nucleotides line up with TRBD1. Trimming took 6 bases from V and 3 from J; bases not matched to a gene: 8. CDR3 length equals 15 residues. Germline V gene lookup returns CDR1 MDHEN and CDR2 SYDVKM. The CDR3: CASSPGGGGGNTIYF. DNA of the CDR3: TGTGCCAGCAGCCCGGGAGGGGGCGGTGGAAACACCATATATTTT. The full variable domain, in which reference TRBV28 and TRBJ1-3 provide the parts outside the CDR3, is DVKVTQSSRYLVKRTGEKVFLECVQDMDHENMFWYRQDPGLGLRLIYFSYDVKMKEKGDIPEGYSVSREKKERFSLILESASTNQTSMYLCASSPGGGGGNTIYFGEGSWLTVV.

The chain joins TRBV28 to TRBJ1-1, with D possibly being TRBD1 (5 bases). CDR1 is MDHEN, CDR2 SYDVKM, per germline. The germline V and J ends were trimmed by 5 bases and 10 bases, with 14 bases remaining between them. This CDR3 is built from 12 residues. The CDR3 spells CASSLRAQGAFF. The CDR3 DNA follows: TGTGCCAGCAGTCTCCGGGCCCAGGGAGCTTTCTTT.

The chain couples TRBV5-4 to TRBJ1-4; tentatively, D is TRBD1 (5 bases). CDR1 and CDR2 (germline): SGHNT, YYREEE (reference sequence). Trimming pared 4 bases from V and 8 bases from J, leaving 15 bases between. This CDR3 has 14 amino acids. Here the CDR3 reads CASSGGGTLEKLFF. As DNA, the CDR3 is TGTGCCAGCAGCGGGGGAGGGACCTTAGAAAAACTGTTTTTT.

V gene TRBV6-4 combines with J gene TRBJ1-4, with D unclear. The V gene lost 2 bases and the J gene lost 8 bases, with 12 bases spanning the gap. This CDR3 comprises 14 residues. CDR1 is MRHNA, CDR2 SNTAGT, per germline. Here the CDR3 reads CASSDEIRREKLFF. CDR3 in DNA: TGTGCCAGCAGTGACGAAATCAGGAGGGAAAAACTGTTTTTT.

Here the CDR3 DNA reads TGTGCCAGCAGTGAGGACACTCCTGGGGCCAACGTCCTGACTTTC. Protein: CASSEDTPGANVLTF. This chain uses TRBV2 with TRBJ2-6; tentative D call: TRBD1 (5 bases). Trimming shortened V by 3 bases and J by 2 bases, and 8 bases separated the two germline ends. From germline, CDR1 is SNHLY and CDR2 FYNNEI. This CDR3 contains 15 residues.

The chain recombines TRBV30 with TRBJ1-5; D gene ambiguous. This CDR3 is 16 amino acids long. The V end lost 2 bases, the J end lost 1 base, and 15 bases lay between the germline ends. Germline loops: CDR1 GTSNPN, CDR2 SVGIG (reference sequence). CDR3 loop: CAWSPRGGFSNQPQHF. CDR3 nucleotides: TGTGCCTGGAGTCCCCGAGGAGGGTTCAGCAATCAGCCCCAGCATTTT.

The rearrangement joins TRBV6-5 to TRBJ1-1; D call uncertain. V was cut by 2 bases and J by 5 bases, with 9 bases left in between. CDR3 length: 13 residues. Per the germline V gene, CDR1 is MNHEY and CDR2 is SVGAGI. The DNA of the CDR3 is TGTGCCAGCAGTTACGGAGCCAAGACTGAAGCTTTCTTT. Protein: CASSYGAKTEAFF.

This chain uses TRBV13 with TRBJ1-2; D is undetermined. Germline V lookup: CDR1 PRHDT, CDR2 FYEKMQ (reference sequence). V lost 1 base and J 0 bases, leaving 9 bases between the germline ends. CDR3 length: 15 amino acids. CDR3: CASSLAGRSNYGYTF. The CDR3 DNA follows: TGTGCCAGCAGCTTAGCTGGCAGATCTAACTATGGCTACACCTTC.

The chain combines TRBV5-1 with TRBJ2-1; the match to TRBD2 covers 7 bases. CDR3 size: 17 residues. Germline V gene data show CDR1 as SGHRS and CDR2 as YFSETQ. V was clipped by 3 bases and J by 0 bases; unmatched bases: 9. For the CDR3, the DNA is TGCGCCAGCAGCTCGGGGGACTACCACAGCTCCTACAATGAGCAGTTCTTC. Protein product: CASSSGDYHSSYNEQFF.

A few counts support this clone. The V gene is TRBV6-5, the J gene TRBJ2-2; D not certain. CDR1 is MNHEY, CDR2 SVGAGI, per germline. V lost 8 bases and J lost 0, with 7 bases in between. There are 13 residues in the CDR3. CDR3 nucleotide sequence: TGTGCCAGCCAGGCGACGAACACCGGGGAGCTGTTTTTT. It is translated as CASQATNTGELFF.

The chain combines TRBV11-1 with TRBJ1-1; D unclear. CDR3 length: 12 residues. Looked up from germline, CDR1 is SGHAT and CDR2 is FQDESV (reference sequence). The V end lost 6 bases, the J end lost 2 bases, and 7 bases lay between the germline ends. CDR3 in DNA: TGTGCCAGCAGTGGGATTAACACTGAAGCTTTCTTT. Its translation is CASSGINTEAFF. Full variable domain (missing parts from reference TRBV11-1 and TRBJ1-1): EAEVAQSPRYKITEKSQAVAFWCDPISGHATLYWYRQILGQGPELLVQFQDESVVDDSQLPKDRFSAERLKGVDSTLKIQPAELGDSAMYLCASSGINTEAFFGQGTRLTVV.

The rearrangement joins TRBV21-1 to TRBJ2-7. TRBV21-1 is labeled a pseudogene. This CDR3 is 13 amino acids long. The CDR3 loop is CASSRQRAFLQYV. Written as DNA, the CDR3 is TGTGCCAGCAGCAGGCAAAGGGCTTTTTTGCAGTACGTC.

The chain uses TRBV15 and TRBJ2-3; 8 nucleotides line up with TRBD2. V dropped 5 bases and J dropped 0; count of bases not matched to a gene: 4. This CDR3 has 15 amino acids. From germline, CDR1 is LNHNV and CDR2 YYDKDF (reference sequence). CDR3 amino acids: CATSRRGGSTDTQYF. The DNA of the CDR3 is TGTGCCACCAGCCGACGGGGGGGTAGCACAGATACGCAGTATTTT.

The chain recombines TRBV5-1 with TRBJ1-2, with TRBD1 matching 10 bases. The CDR3 is made up of 17 amino acids. The trim removed 0 bases at V and 7 bases at J, leaving 12 bases unmatched. The V gene's germline CDR1 is SGHRS and CDR2 YFSETQ. The DNA of the CDR3 is TGCGCCAGCAGCTTGGACGGATCGGGGACAGGGGAAGCTGGCTACACCTTC. It translates to CASSLDGSGTGEAGYTF.

For the CDR3, the DNA is TGTGCCAGCTCACCACCCTCCCATCGGAGTGAAGCTTTCTTT. It specifies CASSPPSHRSEAFF. The genes are TRBV18 and TRBJ1-1; D is uncertain. The CDR3 spans 14 residues. Germline V lookup: CDR1 KGHSH, CDR2 LQKENI. Trimming stripped 0 bases from V and 7 bases from J, with 12 bases between.